The clone carrying this T cell receptor beta chain was recorded once. Seattle participants joined during active infection and were tracked over time. The data were taken from a study of blood T cell repertoires in COVID-19. Study as a whole: Italy, Spain and the United States were the sources of the convalescent and acute COVID-19 samples. Nucleic acid was either cDNA or gDNA, and it came from T cells, B-cell-depleted T cells, or PBMCs.

There are 17 residues in the CDR3. Unmatched junction bases numbered 3, after V lost 2 bases and J lost 1 base. CDR1 SSHAT and CDR2 FNYEAQ come from the germline V gene (reference sequence). Per the study methods: Nucleated cell counts were estimated from reference gene primer amplification. Sequencing was performed with immunoSEQ multiplex PCR; in TCRdb, only in-frame clones are kept and a portion is missing. The V and J calls and clone size are taken from that table; D and trimming were inferred from the DNA. This sample yields about 76,000 clones, of which more than 75% are seen a single time; 9.5% to 12% belongs to the top ten.

The TCR sequence derives from a man aged 55-75 years with COVID-19, enrolled during active disease. Specimen: peripheral blood. J is TRBJ2-6 and V is TRBV7-7; 9 nucleotides agree with TRBD1. DNA for the CDR3: TGTGCCAGCAGCTTACGGGACAGGGCATCTGGGGCCAACGTCCTGACTTTC. Encoded protein: CASSLRDRASGANVLTF.